This is a list of T cell receptor beta chains from one sample in a study of cytomegalovirus exposure and HLA in healthy donors. The table came from immunoSEQ multiplex PCR; TCRdb's copy has only in-frame clones and leaves some out. The sample has 150,000 to 200,000 clones; 65% to 85% are singletons. Sample: PBMCs. These receptors originate from a woman in her late teens or twenties in good health and CMV-seronegative. The CDR3 runs from the conserved cysteine through the conserved F or W. Fields, in order: clone size, V gene, J gene, D gene, CDR3 DNA, CDR3 protein. A D gene is named only where the DNA matches it firmly. Clone size is given for some rows only: seen once, a few or many times, or a class if the clone is expanded.

>.|TRBV16|TRBJ1-4|.
TGTGCCAGCAGCCATGGGGCGGGGGAAAACGAAAAACTGTTTTTT
CASSHGAGENEKLFF
>.|TRBV27|TRBJ2-3|TRBD2
TGTGCCAGCAGTTTATCGATCCCTAGCGGGGGGAGAGATACGCAGTATTTT
CASSLSIPSGGRDTQYF
>.|TRBV13|TRBJ2-2|TRBD2
TGTGCCAGCAGCTTAGCCGGCGGGGGGGCTGCCGGGGAGCTGTTTTTT
CASSLAGGGAAGELFF
>.|TRBV30|TRBJ1-6|TRBD1
TGTGCCTGGTCACAGGGGGCATTGAATTCACCCCTCCACTTT
CAWSQGALNSPLHF
>.|TRBV10-1|TRBJ2-1|TRBD2
TGCGCCAGCAGTACTAGCGGGGGGTTCTATGAGCAGTTCTTC
CASSTSGGFYEQFF
>.|TRBV7-9|TRBJ2-7|TRBD2
TGTGCCAGCACCCCGGGAGGGAGGGGAGCTTACGAGCAGTACTTC
CASTPGGRGAYEQYF
>.|TRBV4-1|TRBJ1-5|.
TGCGCCAGCAGCGGCAAGTACAATCAGCCCCAGCATTTT
CASSGKYNQPQHF
>.|TRBV28|TRBJ1-2|.
TGTGCCAGCAGTGGACAGATCAATGGCTACACCTTC
CASSGQINGYTF
>.|TRBV5-1|TRBJ2-3|TRBD2
TGCGCCAGCAGAACTAGCGGGGACAACTGGTTCACAGATACGCAGTATTTT
CASRTSGDNWFTDTQYF
>once|TRBV7-6|TRBJ2-2|.
TGTGCCAGCAGCTTAGAGACCAGGGGCCCGAACACCGGGGAGCTGTTTTTT
CASSLETRGPNTGELFF
>.|TRBV7-9|TRBJ2-7|TRBD2
TGTGCCAGCAGCGCCCGAGGTCGGGGAGGGACCTACGAGCAGTACTTC
CASSARGRGGTYEQYF
>.|TRBV30|TRBJ2-4|TRBD1
TGTGCCTGGGGGACAGGGGGAAACAGTCAGTACTTC
CAWGTGGNSQYF
>.|TRBV5-4|TRBJ2-3|.
TGTGCCAGCAGCCTCCCCCAGGCAGATACGCAGTATTTT
CASSLPQADTQYF
>.|TRBV6-1|TRBJ2-7|TRBD1
TGTGCCAGCAAGCATCGGGACAGGGCCTCCTACGAGCAGTACTTC
CASKHRDRASYEQYF
>.|TRBV5-1|TRBJ1-4|.
TGCGCCAGCAGCTTGGGAGGGGGTAGCGAAAAACTGTTTTTT
CASSLGGGSEKLFF
>.|TRBV7-9|TRBJ1-2|.
TGTGCCAGCAGCAGGGGACTGACTAACTATGGCTACACCTTC
CASSRGLTNYGYTF